This T cell receptor (beta chain) was profiled in a study of graft-versus-host responses after intestinal transplantation listed by TCRdb under 2021. Notes on the research overall: Recipients received multivisceral, liver-intestinal, or isolated intestinal transplants. A peak of at least 4% donor T cells among recipient peripheral blood mononuclear cells was the definition used for donor T cell macrochimerism. A cohort of approximately 24 intestinal transplant recipients, including one retransplant, was enrolled, and 3 patients lacking pretransplant specimens were excluded. After intestinal transplantation, graft-versus-host and host-versus-graft alloreactive T cell clones in the graft, circulation and bone marrow were tracked using bulk TCR-beta CDR3 sequencing. Anti-thymocyte globulin induction was given to all recipients, followed by maintenance tacrolimus and steroids for approximately three years. To identify alloreactive clones, pre-transplant mixed lymphocyte reaction products were sequenced and then compared with unstimulated pre-transplant donor and recipient T cells. Rather than being sequenced by the commercial service, samples from a few later patients were sequenced in-house on an Illumina MiSeq and processed with MiXCR. General findings and caveats noted by the study authors: GvH clones were found in recipient bone marrow, and some of the GvH clones appeared earlier in ileal mucosa or blood, which is consistent with an intestinal mucosal origin. Peak levels of circulating GvH clones were associated with declines in HvG clones early after transplant. In the allografts of patients with donor T cell macrochimerism, GvH to HvG T cell clonal ratios were high. The conclusions were limited by the relatively low number and heterogeneity of the intestinal transplant patients.

This sample's time point label indicates: cells obtained before transplantation from donor or recipient. CD3+CD4+ and CD3+CD8+ populations were FACS-sorted from unstimulated pre-transplant donor and recipient cells taken from spleen or lymph nodes. V is reduced by 4 bases and J by 4 bases, leaving a spacing of 9 bases between them. The CDR3, from cysteine to phenylalanine, totals 13 residues. This entry keeps only the CDR3 DNA: 39 bases, framed from base 1. The germline V gene yields MDHEN for CDR1 and SYDVKM for CDR2. This clone was counted a single time. No cognate antigen has been identified for it. Base qualities are not recorded, but no much larger clone differs from it by a single base. Library method: the immunoSEQ multiplex PCR assay. For most patients, genomic DNA was isolated with the Qiagen DNeasy Blood and Tissue Kit and sent frozen to Adaptive Biotechnologies for TCR sequencing. Adaptive Biotechnologies carried out high-throughput TCR-beta CDR3 sequencing of genomic DNA for most patients. The study's processing was this. Adaptive's ImmunoSEQ software supplied the TCR sequencing data for around 19 patients, while MiXCR and VDJtools were used to process a few other patients. To correct CD4 versus CD8 sorting errors, sequences present in both subsets at a frequency ratio below 5:1 were removed. CDR3 nucleotide sequences shared between donor and recipient were removed because the origin of such sequences could not be assigned. To count as alloreactive, a clone needed at least 2-fold expansion over unstimulated cells and a minimum CFSE-low frequency of 0.002% (template counts) or 0.001% (read counts). Clones detected in sequenced pre-transplant spleen, lymph node, or MLR CFSE-low populations of the donor or recipient were defined as mappable. Cumulative frequency of alloreactive clones was calculated as a percentage of all sequences weighted by copy number. TCRdb obtained this table from immuneACCESS and retained in-frame rearrangements with V and J assigned. These tables miss some clones; where compared with another copy, unresolved V genes account for less than half of the shortfall, and the remainder is unexplained. V and J calls and clone size are as listed in that table; D and trimming were resolved from the DNA. For this sample the table gives about 90,000 clones, of which 85% to 95% were detected only once. The top ten constitute about 1.1% of the sample.

This receptor was obtained from a human donor who was the organ donor for an intestinal transplant. This chain is built from TRBV28 and TRBJ2-3; the D region possibly corresponds to TRBD1 (5 bases align). The specimen was unstimulated CD8+ T cells sorted from spleen or lymph node cells, collected before transplant. This receptor has the CDR3 CASSSQGADTQYF. The DNA reads TGTGCCAGCAGTTCGCAGGGCGCAGATACGCAGTATTTT. Reference TRBV28 and TRBJ2-3 genes cover what lies past the CDR3, so the full variable domain is DVKVTQSSRYLVKRTGEKVFLECVQDMDHENMFWYRQDPGLGLRLIYFSYDVKMKEKGDIPEGYSVSREKKERFSLILESASTNQTSMYLCASSSQGADTQYFGPGTRLTVL.